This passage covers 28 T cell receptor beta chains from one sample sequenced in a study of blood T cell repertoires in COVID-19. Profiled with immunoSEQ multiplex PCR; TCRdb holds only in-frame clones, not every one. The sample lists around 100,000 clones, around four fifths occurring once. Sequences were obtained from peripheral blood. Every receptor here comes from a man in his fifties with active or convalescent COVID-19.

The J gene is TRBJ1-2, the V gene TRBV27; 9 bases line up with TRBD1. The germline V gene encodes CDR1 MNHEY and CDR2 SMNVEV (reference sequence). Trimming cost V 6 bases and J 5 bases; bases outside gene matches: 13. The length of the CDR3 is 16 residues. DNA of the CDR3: TGTGCCAGCAGGAGTCTACTAGGACAGGGGATTTATGGCTACACCTTC. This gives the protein CASRSLLGQGIYGYTF.

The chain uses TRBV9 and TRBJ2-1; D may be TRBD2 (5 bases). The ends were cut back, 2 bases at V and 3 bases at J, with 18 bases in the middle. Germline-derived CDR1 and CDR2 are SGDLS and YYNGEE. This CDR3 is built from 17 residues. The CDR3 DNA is TGTGCCAGCAGCGTCCAAGGAGGAGTACAAGACTACAATGAGCAGTTCTTC. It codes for CASSVQGGVQDYNEQFF.

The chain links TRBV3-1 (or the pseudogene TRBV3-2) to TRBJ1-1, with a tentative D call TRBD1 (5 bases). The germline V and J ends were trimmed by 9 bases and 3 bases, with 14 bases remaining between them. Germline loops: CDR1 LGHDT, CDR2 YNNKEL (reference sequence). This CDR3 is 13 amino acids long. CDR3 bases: TGTGCCAGTGAGTCTACAGGATACACTGAAGCTTTCTTT. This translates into CASESTGYTEAFF.

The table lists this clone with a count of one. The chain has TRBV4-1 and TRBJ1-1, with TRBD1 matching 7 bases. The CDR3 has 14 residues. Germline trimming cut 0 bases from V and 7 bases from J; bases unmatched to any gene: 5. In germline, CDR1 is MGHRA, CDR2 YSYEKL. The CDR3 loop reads CASSQEGQRLEAFF. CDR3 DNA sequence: TGCGCCAGCAGCCAAGAGGGACAGAGGCTTGAAGCTTTCTTT.

In DNA form, the CDR3 reads TGCGCCAGCAGCTTCCCAAAGGGACAGGGGGCCGGGGAGACCCAGTACTTC. Its protein product is CASSFPKGQGAGETQYF. The chain carries TRBV5-1 and TRBJ2-5, with 12 bases lining up with TRBD1. This CDR3 spans 17 amino acids. V lost 2 bases, J lost 5 bases, and 10 bases stayed unmatched. Per the germline V gene, CDR1 is SGHRS and CDR2 is YFSETQ.

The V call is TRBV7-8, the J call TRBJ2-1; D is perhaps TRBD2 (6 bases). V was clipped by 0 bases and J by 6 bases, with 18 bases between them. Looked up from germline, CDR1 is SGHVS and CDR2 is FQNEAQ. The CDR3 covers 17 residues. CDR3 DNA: TGTGCCAGCAGCTTAGCGTACGGTACTAGCACCGGCAATGAGCAGTTCTTC. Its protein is CASSLAYGTSTGNEQFF.

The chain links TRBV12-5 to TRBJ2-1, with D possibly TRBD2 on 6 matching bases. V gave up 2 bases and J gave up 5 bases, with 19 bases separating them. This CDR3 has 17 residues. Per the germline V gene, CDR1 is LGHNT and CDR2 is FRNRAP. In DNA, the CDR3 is TGTGCTAGTGGTTTGTGGGGAGGAGTAGCGGTAAACAATGAGCAGTTCTTC. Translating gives CASGLWGGVAVNNEQFF.

DNA of the CDR3: TGCGCCAGCAGCGTTTCTAGCGGGAGCAACACCGGGGAGCTGTTTTTT. It codes for CASSVSSGSNTGELFF. The rearrangement uses TRBV5-1 and TRBJ2-2, with 10 positions matching TRBD2. The ends lost 4 bases at V and 2 bases at J; junction bases unmatched: 5. The CDR3 has 16 amino acids. Germline V lookup: CDR1 SGHRS, CDR2 YFSETQ.

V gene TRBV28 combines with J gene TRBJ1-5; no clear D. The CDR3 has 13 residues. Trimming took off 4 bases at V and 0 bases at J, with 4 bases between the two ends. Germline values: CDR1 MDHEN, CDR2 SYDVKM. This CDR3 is CASSSVSNQPQHF. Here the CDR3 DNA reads TGTGCCAGCAGTTCAGTTAGCAATCAGCCCCAGCATTTT.

This CDR3 is CASLQKEEDTEAFF. The CDR3 DNA reads TGTGCCAGCCTACAGAAAGAGGAGGACACTGAAGCTTTCTTT. The chain recombines TRBV2 with TRBJ1-1; D is undetermined. V was trimmed by 8 bases and J by 3 bases, leaving 16 bases between them. The CDR3 spans 14 residues. Looked up from germline, CDR1 is SNHLY and CDR2 is FYNNEI.

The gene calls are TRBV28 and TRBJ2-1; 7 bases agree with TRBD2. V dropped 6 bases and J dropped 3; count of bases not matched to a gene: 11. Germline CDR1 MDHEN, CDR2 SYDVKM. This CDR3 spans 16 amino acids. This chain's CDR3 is CASSLSTGGGYNEQFF. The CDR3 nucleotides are TGTGCCAGCAGCCTTTCGACGGGGGGAGGCTACAATGAGCAGTTCTTC. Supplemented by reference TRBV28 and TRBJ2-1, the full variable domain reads DVKVTQSSRYLVKRTGEKVFLECVQDMDHENMFWYRQDPGLGLRLIYFSYDVKMKEKGDIPEGYSVSREKKERFSLILESASTNQTSMYLCASSLSTGGGYNEQFFGPGTRLTVL.

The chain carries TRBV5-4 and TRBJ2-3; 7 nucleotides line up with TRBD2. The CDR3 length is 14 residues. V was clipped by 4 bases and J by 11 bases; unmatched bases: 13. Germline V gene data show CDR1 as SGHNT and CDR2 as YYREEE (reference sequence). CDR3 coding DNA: TGTGCCAGCAGCACAACTAGCGATAACCTTAAGCAGTATTTT. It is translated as CASSTTSDNLKQYF.

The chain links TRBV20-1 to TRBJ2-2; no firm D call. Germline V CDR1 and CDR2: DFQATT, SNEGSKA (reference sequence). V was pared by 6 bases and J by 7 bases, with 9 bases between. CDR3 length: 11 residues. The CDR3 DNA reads TGCAGTGCGATTGAGAGCGGGGAGCTGTTTTTT. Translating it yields CSAIESGELFF.

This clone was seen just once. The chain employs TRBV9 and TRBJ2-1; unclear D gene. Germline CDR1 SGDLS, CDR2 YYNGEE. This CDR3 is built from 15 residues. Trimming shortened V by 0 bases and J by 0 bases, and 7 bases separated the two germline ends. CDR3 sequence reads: CASSVAVSSYNEQFF. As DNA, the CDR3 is TGTGCCAGCAGCGTAGCTGTGAGCTCCTACAATGAGCAGTTCTTC. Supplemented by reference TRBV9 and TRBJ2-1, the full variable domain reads DSGVTQTPKHLITATGQRVTLRCSPRSGDLSVYWYQQSLDQGLQFLIQYYNGEERAKGNILERFSAQQFPDLHSELNLSSLELGDSALYFCASSVAVSSYNEQFFGPGTRLTVL.

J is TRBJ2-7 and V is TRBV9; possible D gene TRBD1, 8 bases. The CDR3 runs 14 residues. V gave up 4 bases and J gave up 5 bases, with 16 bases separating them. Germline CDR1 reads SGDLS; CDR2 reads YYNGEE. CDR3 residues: CASSSSGQGNEQYF. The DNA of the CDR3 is TGTGCCAGCAGCTCTAGCGGACAGGGCAACGAGCAGTACTTC. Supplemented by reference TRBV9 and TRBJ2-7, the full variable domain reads DSGVTQTPKHLITATGQRVTLRCSPRSGDLSVYWYQQSLDQGLQFLIQYYNGEERAKGNILERFSAQQFPDLHSELNLSSLELGDSALYFCASSSSGQGNEQYFGPGTRLTVT.

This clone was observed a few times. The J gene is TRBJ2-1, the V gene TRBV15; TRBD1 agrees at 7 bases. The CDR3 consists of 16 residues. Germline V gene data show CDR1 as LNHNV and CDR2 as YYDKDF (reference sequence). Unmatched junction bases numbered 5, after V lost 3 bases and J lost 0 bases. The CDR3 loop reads CATSSRWDSSYNEQFF. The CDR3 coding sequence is TGTGCCACCAGCAGTAGGTGGGACAGCTCCTACAATGAGCAGTTCTTC.

The CDR3 sequence is CASSLGVQVQETQYF. CDR3 coding DNA: TGTGCCAGCAGCTTAGGAGTCCAGGTCCAAGAGACCCAGTACTTC. This chain joins TRBV11-3 and TRBJ2-5; D gene ambiguous. V was cut by 1 base and J by 1 base, with 10 bases left in between. The CDR3 extends over 15 amino acids. CDR1 SGHNT and CDR2 YENEEA come from the germline V gene.

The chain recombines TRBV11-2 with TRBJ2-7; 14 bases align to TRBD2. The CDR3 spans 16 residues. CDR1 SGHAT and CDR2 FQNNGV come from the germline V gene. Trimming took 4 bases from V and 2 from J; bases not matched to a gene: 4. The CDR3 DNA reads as TGTGCCAGCAGCTCCAGACTAGCGGGAGGGACCTACGAGCAGTACTTC. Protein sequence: CASSSRLAGGTYEQYF.

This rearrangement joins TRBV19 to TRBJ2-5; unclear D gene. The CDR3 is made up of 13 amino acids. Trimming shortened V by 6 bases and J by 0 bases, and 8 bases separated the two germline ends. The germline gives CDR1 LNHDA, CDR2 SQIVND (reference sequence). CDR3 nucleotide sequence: TGTGCCAGTAGCGGGTCGTACCAAGAGACCCAGTACTTC. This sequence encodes CASSGSYQETQYF.

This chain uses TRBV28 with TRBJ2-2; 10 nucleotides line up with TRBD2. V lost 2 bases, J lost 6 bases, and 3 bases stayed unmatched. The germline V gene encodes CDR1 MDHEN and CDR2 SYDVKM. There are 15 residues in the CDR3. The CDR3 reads CASSLLAGVPGELFF. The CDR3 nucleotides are TGTGCCAGCAGTTTACTAGCGGGAGTTCCCGGGGAGCTGTTTTTT. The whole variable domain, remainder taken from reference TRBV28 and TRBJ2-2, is DVKVTQSSRYLVKRTGEKVFLECVQDMDHENMFWYRQDPGLGLRLIYFSYDVKMKEKGDIPEGYSVSREKKERFSLILESASTNQTSMYLCASSLLAGVPGELFFGEGSRLTVL.

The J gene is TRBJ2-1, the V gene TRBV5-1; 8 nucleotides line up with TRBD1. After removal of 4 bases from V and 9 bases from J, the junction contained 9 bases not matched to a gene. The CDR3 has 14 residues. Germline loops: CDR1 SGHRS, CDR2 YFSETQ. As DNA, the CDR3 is TGCGCCAGCAGCAGTGACAGGGGTCGCAGTGAGCAGTTCTTC. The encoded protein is CASSSDRGRSEQFF.

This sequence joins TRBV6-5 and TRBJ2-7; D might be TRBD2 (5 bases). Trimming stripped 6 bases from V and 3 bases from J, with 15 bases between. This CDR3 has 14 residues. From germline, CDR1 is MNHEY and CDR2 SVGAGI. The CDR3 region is CASSLLDGGYEQYF. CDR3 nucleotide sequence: TGTGCCAGCAGCCTCCTAGATGGAGGCTACGAGCAGTACTTC.

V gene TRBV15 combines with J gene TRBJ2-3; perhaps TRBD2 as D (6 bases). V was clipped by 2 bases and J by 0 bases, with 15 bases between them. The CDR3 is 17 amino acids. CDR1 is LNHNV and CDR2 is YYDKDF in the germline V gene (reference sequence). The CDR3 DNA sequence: TGTGCCACCAGCAGATCCGGCCATAGCGGAAGCACAGATACGCAGTATTTT. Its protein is CATSRSGHSGSTDTQYF.

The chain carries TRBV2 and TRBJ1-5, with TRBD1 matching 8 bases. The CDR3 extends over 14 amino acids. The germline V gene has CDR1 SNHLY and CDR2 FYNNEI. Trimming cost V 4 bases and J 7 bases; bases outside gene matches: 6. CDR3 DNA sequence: TGTGCCAGCAGTGGCGGACAGGGTATCCAGCCCCAGCATTTT. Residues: CASSGGQGIQPQHF.

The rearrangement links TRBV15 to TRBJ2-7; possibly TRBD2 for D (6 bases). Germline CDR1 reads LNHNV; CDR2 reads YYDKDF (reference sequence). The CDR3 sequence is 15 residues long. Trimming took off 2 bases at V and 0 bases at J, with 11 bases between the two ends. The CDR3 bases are TGTGCCACCAGCAGATTCGGGGGTAGCTCCTACGAGCAGTACTTC. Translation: CATSRFGGSSYEQYF.

CDR3 nucleotides: TGTGCCAGTACGATCCGGGAGAGCACTGAAGCTTTCTTT. Protein sequence: CASTIRESTEAFF. The rearrangement joins TRBV19 to TRBJ1-1; D remains unclear. The germline V and J ends were trimmed by 7 bases and 4 bases, with 13 bases remaining between them. CDR3 length equals 13 residues. From germline, CDR1 is LNHDA and CDR2 SQIVND (reference sequence).

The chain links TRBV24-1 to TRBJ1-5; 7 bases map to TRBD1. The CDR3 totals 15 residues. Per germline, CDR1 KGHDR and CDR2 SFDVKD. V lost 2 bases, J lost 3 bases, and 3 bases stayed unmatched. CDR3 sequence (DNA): TGTGCCACCAGTGATTCTGGACAGGTCAATCAGCCCCAGCATTTT. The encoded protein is CATSDSGQVNQPQHF.

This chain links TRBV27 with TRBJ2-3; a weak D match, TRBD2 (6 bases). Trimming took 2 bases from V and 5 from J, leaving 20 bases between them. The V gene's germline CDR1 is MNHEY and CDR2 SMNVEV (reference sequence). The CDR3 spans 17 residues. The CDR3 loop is CASSLHPTSSWEDTQYF. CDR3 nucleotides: TGTGCCAGCAGTTTACACCCGACTAGTTCTTGGGAAGATACGCAGTATTTT.